The rows below give T cell receptor beta chains drawn from one sample of a study of T cell repertoires in cytomegalovirus infection. Via MiXCR, TCRdb re-called the reads, giving one row per CDR3 protein. This table holds 250,000 or so distinct CDR3 sequences, approximately 15% found once. Sequencing used CD8+ T cells from PBMCs. These receptors came from a human donor in good health (CMV status not recorded). Some clones in this sample may be carry-over from other donors' samples. Both conserved end residues are part of each CDR3. The order of the fields is J gene, D gene, V gene, clone size, CDR3 DNA, CDR3 protein. A D gene is named only where the DNA matches it firmly. Rows may omit the clone size; those that give it use once, few, many or a size class.

TRBJ1-6	TRBD1	TRBV14	-	TGTGCCAGCAGCCAAGATTATCTCCCTGGGACAGTCTATAATTCACCCCTCCACTTT	CASSQDYLPGTVYNSPLHF
TRBJ2-7	-	TRBV4-1	few	TGCGCCAGCAGCCAAGATCGGGGGGACAGATCCTACGAGCAGTACTTC	CASSQDRGDRSYEQYF
TRBJ2-3	TRBD2	TRBV2	few	TGTGCCAGCAGTGAAGCGCGGGGAGGGGGCACAGATACGCAGTATTTT	CASSEARGGGTDTQYF
TRBJ2-1	TRBD2	TRBV20-1	-	TGCAGTGCTAGACCACTAGCGGGGGGGTCGAATGAGCAGTTCTTC	CSARPLAGGSNEQFF
TRBJ1-1	-	TRBV7-2	-	TGTGCCAGCAGCTTAGTACGGGGACGAGGGGAAGCTTTCTTT	CASSLVRGRGEAFF
TRBJ1-4	-	TRBV5-5	many	TGTGCCAGCAGCTTGTTGACCGTCGCAACTAATGAAAAACTGTTTTTT	CASSLLTVATNEKLFF
TRBJ2-3	-	TRBV7-2	many	TGTGCCAGCAGCTCCATAACTACAGATACGCAGTATTTT	CASSSITTDTQYF
TRBJ2-3	-	TRBV6-5	-	TGTGCCAGCAGGCCCGACGTAGCTAGCACAGATACGCAGTATTTT	CASRPDVASTDTQYF
TRBJ1-2	-	TRBV2	few	TGTGCCAGGGGGGTCGGACAGCCCGAGACCAACTATGGCTACACCTTC	CARGVGQPETNYGYTF
TRBJ1-1	-	TRBV7-6	-	TGTGCCAGCAGCTTGGATAGCTTAATAGGCACTGAAGCTTTCTTT	CASSLDSLIGTEAFF
TRBJ1-2	-	TRBV29-1	-	TGCAGCGTTGAAGAAGGGGGGGGCTACACCTTC	CSVEEGGGYTF
TRBJ2-4	TRBD1	TRBV20-1	-	TGCAGTGCACCGAGACAGGGTGGGAACATTCAGTACTTC	CSAPRQGGNIQYF
TRBJ2-7	-	TRBV6-5	few	TGTGCCAGCAGTTACGCAGGGCCCTCGTCCGAGCAGTACTTC	CASSYAGPSSEQYF
TRBJ2-7	-	TRBV7-3	few	TGTGCCAGCAGCTTTGTACAGGATGCCTACGAGCAGTACTTC	CASSFVQDAYEQYF
TRBJ2-7	TRBD1	TRBV12-3/TRBV12-4	many	TGTGCCAGCAGTTTAGACAGGGGGCGACGCGAGCAGTACTTC	CASSLDRGRREQYF
TRBJ1-1	-	TRBV11-3	-	TGTGCCAGCGGTAGCACGGTCTTGGTAACTGAAGCTTTCTTT	CASGSTVLVTEAFF
TRBJ1-5	-	TRBV28	few	TGTGCCAGCAGTTTACCTGACATTGGGACAACTAGCAATCAGCCCCAGCATTTT	CASSLPDIGTTSNQPQHF
TRBJ2-7	TRBD1	TRBV7-9	many	TGTGCCAGCGCCGGACAGGGTTACGAGCAGTACTTC	CASAGQGYEQYF
TRBJ2-5	TRBD1	TRBV6-8	many	TGTGCCAGCAGCAAAGACGACAGGGTGTTCGGGACCCAGTACTTC	CASSKDDRVFGTQYF
TRBJ2-7	TRBD2	TRBV6-4	few	TGTGCCAGCAGCCGCGGGGGGGCCTCGGACGAGCAGTACTTC	CASSRGGASDEQYF
TRBJ2-7	-	TRBV13	few	TGTGCCAGCAGCCCTTCGCAAGGGGGGGCGCGCTACGAGCAGTACTTC	CASSPSQGGARYEQYF
TRBJ2-5	-	TRBV28	-	TGTGCCAGCAGTTTTCGGGCAGCGGAGACCCAGTACTTC	CASSFRAAETQYF
TRBJ2-1	TRBD2	TRBV19	few	TGTGCCAGTAGTATGACTAGCGGGGGTCCCAATGAGCAGTTCTTC	CASSMTSGGPNEQFF
TRBJ2-1	TRBD2	TRBV6-6	-	TGTGCCAGCAGTTACTTGTCGGGGGGGCTGGTTGGGGGAAACAATGAGCAGTTCTTC	CASSYLSGGLVGGNNEQFF
TRBJ2-7	-	TRBV6-5	many	TGTGCCAGCAGTTACTCACCAGGCTCCTACGAGCAGTACTTC	CASSYSPGSYEQYF
TRBJ2-3	-	TRBV5-6	-	TGTGCCAGCAGCTTCGAGTCGGGGTTTGGAGATACGCAGTATTTT	CASSFESGFGDTQYF
TRBJ2-7	-	TRBV28	-	TGTGCCAGCAGGATACAGGGTCCCTACGAGCAGTACTTC	CASRIQGPYEQYF
TRBJ2-7	-	TRBV27	few	TGTGCCAGCAGTCCAATTGACAGCGACGCTTACGAGCAGTACTTC	CASSPIDSDAYEQYF